This T cell receptor beta chain was sequenced for a study of T cell responses to AZD1222 COVID-19 vaccine. For the study at large: Investigators merged groups given second doses at roughly 4 or roughly 12 weeks. Study-level findings and limits: Nearly half of spike-specific TCRs reportedly target unmutated variant regions. Only after the peak T cell response were repertoires sampled. Most donors were white British, females outnumbered males, and clonal diversity was possibly underestimated.

Produced via immunoSEQ multiplex PCR; TCRdb's table is partial and in-frame only. The table records fewer than 110,000 clones, 89% of them present only once. Comment on this clone: Its antigen is unknown.

The germline V gene has CDR1 SGDLS and CDR2 YYNGEE. V lost 2 bases, J lost 6 bases, and 8 bases lay in between. CDR3 size: 13 residues. This TCR derives from an adult in good health. This chain connects TRBV9 to TRBJ2-2; D may be TRBD1 (6 bases). Here the sequenced sample was peripheral blood, taken on day 0 of AZD1222 vaccination. The CDR3 bases are TGTGCCAGCAGCGTGCCAGGGGCCGGGGAGCTGTTTTTT. It specifies CASSVPGAGELFF.